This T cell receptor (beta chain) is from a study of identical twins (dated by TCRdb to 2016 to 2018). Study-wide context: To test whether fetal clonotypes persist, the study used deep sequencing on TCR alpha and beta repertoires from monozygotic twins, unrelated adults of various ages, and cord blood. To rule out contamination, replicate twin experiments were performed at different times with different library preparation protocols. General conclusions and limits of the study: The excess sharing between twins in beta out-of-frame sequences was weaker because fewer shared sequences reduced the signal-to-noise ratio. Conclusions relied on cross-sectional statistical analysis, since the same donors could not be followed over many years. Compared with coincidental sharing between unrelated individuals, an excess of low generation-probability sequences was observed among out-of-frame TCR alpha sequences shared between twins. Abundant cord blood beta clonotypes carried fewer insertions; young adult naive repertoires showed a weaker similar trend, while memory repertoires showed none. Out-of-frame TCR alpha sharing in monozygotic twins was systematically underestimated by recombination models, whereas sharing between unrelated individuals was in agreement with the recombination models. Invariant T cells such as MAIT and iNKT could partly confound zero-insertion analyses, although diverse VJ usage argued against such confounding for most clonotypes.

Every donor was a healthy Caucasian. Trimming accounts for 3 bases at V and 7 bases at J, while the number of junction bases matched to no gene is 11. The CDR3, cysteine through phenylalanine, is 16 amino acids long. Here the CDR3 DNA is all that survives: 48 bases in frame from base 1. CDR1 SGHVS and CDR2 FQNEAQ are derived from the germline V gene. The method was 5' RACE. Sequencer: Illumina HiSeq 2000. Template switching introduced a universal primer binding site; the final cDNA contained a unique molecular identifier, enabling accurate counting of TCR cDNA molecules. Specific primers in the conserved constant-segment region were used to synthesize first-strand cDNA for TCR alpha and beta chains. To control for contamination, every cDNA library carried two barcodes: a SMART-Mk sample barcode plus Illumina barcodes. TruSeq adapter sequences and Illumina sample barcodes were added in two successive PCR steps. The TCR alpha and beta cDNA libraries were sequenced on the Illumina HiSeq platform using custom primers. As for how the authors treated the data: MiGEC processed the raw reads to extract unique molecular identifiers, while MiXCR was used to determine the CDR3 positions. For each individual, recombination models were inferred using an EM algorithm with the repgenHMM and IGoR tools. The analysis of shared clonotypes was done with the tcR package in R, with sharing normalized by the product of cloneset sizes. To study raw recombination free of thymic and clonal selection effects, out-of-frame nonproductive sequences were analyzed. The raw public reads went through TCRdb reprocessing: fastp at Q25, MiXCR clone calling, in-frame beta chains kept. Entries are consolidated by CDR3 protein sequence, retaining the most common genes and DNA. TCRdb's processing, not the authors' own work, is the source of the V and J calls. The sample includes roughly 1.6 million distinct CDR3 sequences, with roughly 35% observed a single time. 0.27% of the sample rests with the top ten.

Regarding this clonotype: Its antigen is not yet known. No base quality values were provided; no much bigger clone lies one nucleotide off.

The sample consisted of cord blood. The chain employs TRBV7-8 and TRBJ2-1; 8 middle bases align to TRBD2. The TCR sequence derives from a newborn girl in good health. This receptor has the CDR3 CASSFPPGLVGNEQFF. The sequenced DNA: TGTGCCAGCAGCTTCCCCCCGGGACTAGTTGGGAATGAGCAGTTCTTC. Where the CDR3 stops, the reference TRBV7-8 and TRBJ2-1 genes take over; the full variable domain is GAGVSQSPRYKVAKRGQDVALRCDPISGHVSLFWYQQALGQGPEFLTYFQNEAQLDKSGLPSDRFFAERPEGSVSTLKIQRTQQEDSAVYLCASSFPPGLVGNEQFFGPGTRLTVL.